These T cell receptor beta chains were read from a single sample in a study of OX40 agonist ivuxolimab in advanced cancers. Sequencing was performed with immunoSEQ multiplex PCR; in TCRdb, only in-frame clones are kept and a portion is missing. The sample has over 50,000 clones; roughly four fifths are singletons. Sequences were derived from CD4+ or CD8+ T cells sorted from blood, sampled in a trial of the OX40 agonist ivuxolimab. These receptors were taken from an adult with an advanced solid tumor such as melanoma, head and neck, liver or kidney cancer. Each CDR3 is given with its conserved first and last residue. A D gene is named only where the DNA matches it firmly. Not every row has a clone size; where given, it reads once, few, many or a size class.

TRBJ1-4,.,TRBV19,.,CASSIGGTATNEKLFF,TGTGCCAGTAGTATCGGAGGTACGGCAACTAATGAAAAACTGTTTTTT
TRBJ2-7,.,TRBV27,few,CASSSPGREQYF,TGTGCCAGCAGTTCGCCCGGGCGCGAGCAGTACTTC
TRBJ1-1,.,TRBV6-6,.,CASRTDMNTEAFF,TGTGCCAGCCGGACAGACATGAACACTGAAGCTTTCTTT
TRBJ2-7,.,TRBV28,.,CASSPGHLYEQYF,TGTGCCAGCAGCCCCGGACACCTCTACGAGCAGTACTTC
TRBJ2-1,.,TRBV12-5,.,CASGVNNEQFF,TGTGCTAGTGGGGTTAACAATGAGCAGTTCTTC
TRBJ2-5,.,TRBV6-6,.,CASSYNLASGGETQYF,TGTGCCAGCAGTTACAATCTAGCGTCGGGTGGGGAGACCCAGTACTTC
TRBJ2-7,.,TRBV6-6,.,CASSYSRHQGHEQYF,TGTGCCAGCAGTTACTCGAGGCACCAGGGGCACGAGCAGTACTTC
TRBJ2-4,.,TRBV28,.,CASSLRDNRAKNIQYF,TGTGCCAGCAGTTTAAGGGACAACAGAGCCAAAAACATTCAGTACTTC
TRBJ1-6,.,TRBV7-9,.,CASSWTRDSPLHF,TGTGCCAGCAGCTGGACCCGGGATTCACCCCTCCACTTT
TRBJ1-4,.,TRBV28,.,CASSLAGNNEKLFF,TGTGCCAGCAGTTTAGCGGGTAATAATGAAAAACTGTTTTTT
TRBJ1-1,.,TRBV5-6,.,CASSLGRGTEAFF,TGTGCCAGCAGCTTGGGCAGGGGCACTGAAGCTTTCTTT
TRBJ2-1,TRBD2,TRBV5-4,.,CASSLGGRGSYNEQFF,TGTGCCAGCAGCTTGGGTGGGAGGGGATCCTACAATGAGCAGTTCTTC
TRBJ2-2,TRBD2,TRBV2,.,CASSPSGSGELFF,TGTGCCAGCAGTCCTAGCGGATCCGGGGAGCTGTTTTTT
TRBJ1-5,TRBD1,TRBV27,.,CATRTGNQPQHF,TGTGCCACCCGGACAGGAAATCAGCCCCAGCATTTT
TRBJ2-1,TRBD1,TRBV7-2,.,CASSVGQGAYNEQFF,TGTGCCAGCAGCGTCGGACAGGGGGCCTACAATGAGCAGTTCTTC
TRBJ2-5,.,TRBV6-1,.,CASSEAPTVQETQYF,TGTGCCAGCAGTGAAGCGCCGACGGTCCAAGAGACCCAGTACTTC
TRBJ2-4,TRBD2,TRBV9,.,CASSIGLAGAKNIQYF,TGTGCCAGCAGCATCGGACTAGCGGGAGCCAAAAACATTCAGTACTTC
TRBJ1-1,.,TRBV11-1,.,CASSWAGDTEAFF,TGTGCCAGCAGCTGGGCAGGGGACACTGAAGCTTTCTTT
TRBJ1-1,.,TRBV7-9,once,CASSLGTANTEAFF,TGTGCCAGCAGCTTAGGGACAGCGAACACTGAAGCTTTCTTT
TRBJ2-7,.,TRBV5-6,few,CASSLGGTFEQYF,TGTGCCAGCAGCTTGGGTGGCACCTTCGAGCAGTACTTC
TRBJ2-7,.,TRBV19,.,CASSTGTRSFSYEQYF,TGTGCCAGTAGTACCGGGACACGATCTTTCTCCTACGAGCAGTACTTC
TRBJ2-7,.,TRBV5-1,.,CASSPGGGQGGEQYF,TGCGCCAGCAGCCCAGGAGGGGGGCAGGGGGGCGAGCAGTACTTC
TRBJ2-1,TRBD1,TRBV7-3,.,CASSFTGDGNNEQFF,TGTGCCAGCAGCTTTACAGGGGACGGTAACAATGAGCAGTTCTTC
TRBJ2-1,TRBD2,TRBV9,.,CASSPTGLAGVYNEQFF,TGTGCCAGCAGCCCAACGGGACTAGCGGGAGTCTACAATGAGCAGTTCTTC
TRBJ2-5,TRBD2,TRBV9,.,CASSVALAGGPGETQYF,TGTGCCAGCAGCGTCGCTCTAGCGGGAGGGCCGGGAGAGACCCAGTACTTC
TRBJ2-2,TRBD2,TRBV4-1,once,CASSQGLAGIGELFF,TGCGCCAGCAGCCAGGGACTAGCGGGGATCGGGGAGCTGTTTTTT
TRBJ2-2,.,TRBV30,.,CAWSRLASSGELFF,TGTGCCTGGAGTAGGCTAGCGTCATCCGGGGAGCTGTTTTTT
TRBJ2-1,.,TRBV5-4,.,CASSLAGGGGRQFF,TGTGCCAGCAGCTTGGCAGGGGGCGGGGGTAGGCAGTTCTTC
TRBJ2-5,.,TRBV5-1,.,CASSAPAGARAYYREETQYF,TGCGCCAGCAGCGCCCCGGCGGGGGCGCGGGCCTACTATCGGGAAGAGACCCAGTACTTC
TRBJ2-6,.,TRBV19,.,CASSLQGHGTSGANVLTF,TGTGCCAGTAGTCTGCAGGGACACGGCACATCTGGGGCCAACGTCCTGACTTTC
TRBJ1-2,.,TRBV6-5,.,CASSPWTDTYGYTF,TGTGCCAGCAGTCCCTGGACAGATACCTATGGCTACACCTTC
TRBJ1-5,.,TRBV5-4,.,CASSLQGSNQPQHF,TGTGCCAGCAGCTTGCAGGGTAGCAATCAGCCCCAGCATTTT
TRBJ2-5,.,TRBV6-5,.,CASSYSLLAGETQYF,TGTGCCAGCAGTTACTCGTTGTTAGCTGGCGAGACCCAGTACTTC
TRBJ2-3,.,TRBV7-3,few,CASSSLPEDTQYF,TGTGCCAGCAGCTCCCTTCCAGAGGATACGCAGTATTTT
TRBJ1-4,.,TRBV7-8,.,CASSFAPTGRDEKLFF,TGTGCCAGCAGCTTTGCGCCGACAGGACGGGATGAAAAACTGTTTTTT
TRBJ1-4,.,TRBV28,.,CASSPTTNEKLFF,TGTGCCAGCAGTCCGACAACTAATGAAAAACTGTTTTTT
TRBJ2-2,.,TRBV18,.,CASSGNANTGELFF,TGTGCCAGCTCGGGCAACGCGAACACCGGGGAGCTGTTTTTT
TRBJ2-1,.,TRBV20-1,.,CRPPNDGGLFF,TGCAGACCCCCTAACGATGGCGGATTGTTCTTC
TRBJ1-2,.,TRBV7-9,few,CASSLGRTYGYTF,TGTGCCAGCAGCTTGGGCAGGACCTATGGCTACACCTTC
TRBJ2-3,TRBD2,TRBV7-6,few,CASSFRGGAGDTQYF,TGTGCCAGCAGCTTCCGCGGGGGGGCTGGAGATACGCAGTATTTT
TRBJ2-2,.,TRBV27,.,CASSYPWGGELFF,TGTGCCAGCAGTTACCCCTGGGGCGGGGAGCTGTTTTTT
TRBJ2-7,.,TRBV28,.,CASSLSHKTTVASNYEQYF,TGTGCCAGCAGTTTATCTCACAAGACCACGGTGGCTAGCAATTACGAGCAGTACTTC
TRBJ1-5,.,TRBV7-2,.,CASSLEYSSGQPQHF,TGTGCCAGCAGCTTAGAGTATTCGTCCGGACAGCCCCAGCATTTT
TRBJ1-5,.,TRBV28,.,CASSFGGAGQPQHF,TGTGCCAGCAGTTTCGGGGGTGCGGGCCAGCCCCAGCATTTT
TRBJ2-3,.,TRBV6-5,.,CASRLTGTGTDTQYF,TGTGCCAGCAGACTTACAGGGACGGGCACAGATACGCAGTATTTT
TRBJ1-1,.,TRBV30,.,CAWTSSSEAFF,TGTGCCTGGACGTCATCCTCTGAAGCTTTCTTT
TRBJ2-5,.,TRBV6-5,once,CASSYRQGRETQYF,TGTGCCAGCAGTTACCGGCAGGGACGGGAGACCCAGTACTTC
TRBJ1-2,.,TRBV5-1,.,CASSRQGDGYTF,TGCGCCAGCAGCAGGCAGGGTGATGGCTACACCTTC
TRBJ2-7,.,TRBV6-5,once,CASRKGENSYEQYF,TGTGCCAGCAGAAAGGGGGAGAACTCGTACGAGCAGTACTTC
TRBJ1-1,.,TRBV9,.,CASSGGGNTEAFF,TGTGCCAGCAGCGGTGGGGGGAACACTGAAGCTTTCTTT
TRBJ1-6,.,TRBV7-3,.,CASSPSGGTRSPLHF,TGTGCCAGCAGCCCATCGGGGGGGACTAGGTCACCCCTCCACTTT
TRBJ1-5,.,TRBV25-1,once,CASSEYGGNQPQHF,TGTGCCAGCAGTGAATATGGGGGCAATCAGCCCCAGCATTTT
TRBJ1-2,.,TRBV19,.,CASRKGNYGYTF,TGTGCCAGTAGGAAGGGAAACTATGGCTACACCTTC
TRBJ2-7,.,TRBV5-4,.,CASSPGSSAAGEQYF,TGTGCCAGCAGCCCGGGTTCCTCCGCCGCGGGGGAGCAGTACTTC
TRBJ2-2,.,TRBV6-4,.,CASSTNRGTGELFF,TGTGCCAGCAGTACGAATAGAGGAACCGGGGAGCTGTTTTTT
TRBJ2-1,TRBD2,TRBV28,.,CASMAGGGKYNEQFF,TGTGCCAGCATGGCGGGCGGGGGAAAGTACAATGAGCAGTTCTTC
TRBJ2-7,TRBD1,TRBV11-2,.,CASSTSGTGVEQYF,TGTGCCAGCAGCACCTCCGGGACAGGGGTCGAGCAGTACTTC